This TCR beta chain is from a study of blood T cell repertoires in COVID-19. Per the authors' pipeline: It was from reference gene primer amplification that nucleated cell counts were estimated. Here immunoSEQ multiplex PCR was the method, and the copy in TCRdb shows in-frame clones only, minus some. V and J calls and clone size are copied from that table; D and trimming were computed from the DNA. The sample includes around 100,000 clones, around 90% of them seen just once. CDR1 and CDR2 (germline): MNHEY, SMNVEV (reference sequence). The length of the CDR3 is 14 residues. The V gene end was trimmed by 6 bases and the J gene end by 4 bases; junction bases not matched to a gene: 5.

Sequencing was carried out using peripheral blood. The clonotype originates from a woman aged 45 to 65 with COVID-19, enrolled during active disease. The chain has TRBV27 and TRBJ1-3, with 8 nucleotides matching TRBD1. CDR3 coding DNA: TGTGCCAGCAGCCAGGCAGGGGGCGGAAACACCATATATTTT. Its translation: CASSQAGGGNTIYF.